These 5 T cell receptor beta chains came from one sample sequenced in a study of blood T cells in healthy people across ages. A second PCR of 7 to 11 cycles used a sample-barcoded 5' primer and a J-beta primer mix. MiXCR, run by TCRdb on the 5' RACE reads, gives a single entry per CDR3 protein. This sample has approximately 1.5 million distinct CDR3 sequences, with 35% to 45% found just once. The sequenced material came from blood. The receptors originated from a woman between 18 and 29 years old in good health.

A few counts support this clonotype. This chain uses TRBV5-1 with TRBJ2-4; the D gene is possibly TRBD2 (5 bases). There are 13 residues in the CDR3. The germline V gene encodes CDR1 SGHRS and CDR2 YFSETQ. With 4 bases removed from V and 8 bases from J, the gap between germline ends came to 13 bases. The CDR3 nucleotides read TGCGCCAGCAGCACAGCGGTCGACCACATTCAGTACTTC. This codes for CASSTAVDHIQYF.

The CDR3 DNA sequence: TGTGCCAGCAGACAAACTCCCTCCTACGAGCAGTACTTC. Its translation is CASRQTPSYEQYF. The chain employs TRBV27 and TRBJ2-7; D unclear. V shed 6 bases and J shed 0 bases, with 9 bases lying between them. The length of the CDR3 is 13 residues. Germline V gene data show CDR1 as MNHEY and CDR2 as SMNVEV (reference sequence).

The V call is TRBV12-3 or TRBV12-4, the J call TRBJ1-2; 8 nucleotides line up with TRBD1. The junction had 17 bases not matched to a gene; V was cut back by 6 bases and J by 8 bases. The CDR3 length is 16 residues. The CDR3 region is CASRTDRAGRVYGYTF. Here the CDR3 DNA reads TGTGCCAGCAGAACGGACAGGGCAGGGAGAGTGTACGGCTACACCTTC.

In this sample, this clonotype turned up many times. The gene calls are TRBV6-5 and TRBJ2-3, with 14 positions matching TRBD2. The CDR3 loop spans 18 amino acids. The germline CDR1 and CDR2 sequences are MNHEY and SVGAGI. The V segment lost 6 bases and the J segment 3 bases; nucleotides outside the gene matches: 11. The CDR3 loop reads CASRRYRTSGGTTDTQYF. As DNA, the CDR3 is TGTGCCAGCAGACGATACCGGACTAGCGGGGGGACTACAGATACGCAGTATTTT.

CDR3 sequence: CASTWFGSAYNEQYF. DNA of the CDR3: TGTGCCAGCACCTGGTTTGGTAGCGCATACAATGAGCAGTACTTC. J is TRBJ2-7 and V is TRBV12-3 or TRBV12-4; weak D call: TRBD2 (5 bases). CDR3 length: 15 residues. The V end was cut by 7 bases, the J end by 7 bases, with 23 bases between.